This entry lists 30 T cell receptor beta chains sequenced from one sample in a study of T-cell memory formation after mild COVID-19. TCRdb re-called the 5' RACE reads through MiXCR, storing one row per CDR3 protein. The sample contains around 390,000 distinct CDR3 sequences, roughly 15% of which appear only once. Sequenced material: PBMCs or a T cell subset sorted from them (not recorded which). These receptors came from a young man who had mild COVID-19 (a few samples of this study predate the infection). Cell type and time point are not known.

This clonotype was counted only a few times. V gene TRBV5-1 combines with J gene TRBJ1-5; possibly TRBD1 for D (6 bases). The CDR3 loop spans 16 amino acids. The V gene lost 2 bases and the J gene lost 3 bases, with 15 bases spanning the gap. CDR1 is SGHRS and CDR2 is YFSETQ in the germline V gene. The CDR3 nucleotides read TGCGCCAGCAGCTTAAGGGGGTTGGGTTCCAATCAGCCCCAGCATTTT. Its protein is CASSLRGLGSNQPQHF.

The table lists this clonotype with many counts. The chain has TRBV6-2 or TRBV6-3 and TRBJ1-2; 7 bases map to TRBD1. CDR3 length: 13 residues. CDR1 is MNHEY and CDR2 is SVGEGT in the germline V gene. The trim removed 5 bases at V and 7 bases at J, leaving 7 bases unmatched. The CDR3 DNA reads TGTGCCAGCAGTGATGACAGGGCATTTGGCTACACCTTC. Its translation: CASSDDRAFGYTF.

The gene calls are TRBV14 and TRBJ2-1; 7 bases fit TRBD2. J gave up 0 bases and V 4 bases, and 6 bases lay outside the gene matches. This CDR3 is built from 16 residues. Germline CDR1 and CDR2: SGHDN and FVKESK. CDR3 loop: CASSPERGYSYNEQFF. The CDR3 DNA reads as TGTGCCAGCAGCCCCGAGCGGGGCTACTCCTACAATGAGCAGTTCTTC. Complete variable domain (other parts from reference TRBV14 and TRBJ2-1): EAGVTQFPSHSVIEKGQTVTLRCDPISGHDNLYWYRRVMGKEIKFLLHFVKESKQDESGMPNNRFLAERTGGTYSTLKVQPAELEDSGVYFCASSPERGYSYNEQFFGPGTRLTVL.

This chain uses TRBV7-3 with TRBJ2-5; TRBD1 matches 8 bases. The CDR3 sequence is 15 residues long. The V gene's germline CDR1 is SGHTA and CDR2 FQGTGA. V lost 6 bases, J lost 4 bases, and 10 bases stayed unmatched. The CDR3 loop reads CASSATGAEGETQYF. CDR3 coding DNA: TGTGCCAGCAGTGCGACAGGGGCCGAGGGAGAGACCCAGTACTTC.

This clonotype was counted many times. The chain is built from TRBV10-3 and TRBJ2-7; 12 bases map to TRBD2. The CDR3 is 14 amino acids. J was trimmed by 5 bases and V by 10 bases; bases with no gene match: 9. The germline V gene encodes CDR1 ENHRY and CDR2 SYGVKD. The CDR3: CATRTSGVRNEQYF. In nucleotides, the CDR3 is TGTGCCACCCGGACTAGCGGGGTTAGGAACGAGCAGTACTTC.

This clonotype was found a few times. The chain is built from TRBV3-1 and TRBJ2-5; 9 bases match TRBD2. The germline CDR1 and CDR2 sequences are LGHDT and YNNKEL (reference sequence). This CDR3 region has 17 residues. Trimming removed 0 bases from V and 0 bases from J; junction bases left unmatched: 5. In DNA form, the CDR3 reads TGTGCCAGCAGCCAAGATCGGCTAGCGGGGAACCAAGAGACCCAGTACTTC. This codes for CASSQDRLAGNQETQYF.

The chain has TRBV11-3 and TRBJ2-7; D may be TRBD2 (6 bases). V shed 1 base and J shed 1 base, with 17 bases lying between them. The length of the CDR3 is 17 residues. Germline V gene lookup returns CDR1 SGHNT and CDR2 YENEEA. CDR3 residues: CASSLGTSAGGSYEQYF. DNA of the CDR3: TGTGCCAGCAGCTTAGGTACGTCAGCCGGGGGATCCTACGAGCAGTACTTC.

Written as DNA, the CDR3 is TGCAGTGCTACCCGGGGCCACCAGGTAAATGAGCAGTTCTTC. The encoded protein is CSATRGHQVNEQFF. The rearrangement links TRBV20-1 to TRBJ2-1; TRBD1 or TRBD2 may be the D gene (5 bases each). Trimming pared 4 bases from V and 7 bases from J, leaving 17 bases between. The CDR3 contains 14 residues. The germline gives CDR1 DFQATT, CDR2 SNEGSKA (reference sequence).

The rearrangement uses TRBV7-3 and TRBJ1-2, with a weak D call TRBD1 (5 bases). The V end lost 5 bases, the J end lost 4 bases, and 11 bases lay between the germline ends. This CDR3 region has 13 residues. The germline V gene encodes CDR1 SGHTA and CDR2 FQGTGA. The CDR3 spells CASSLGTPYGYTF. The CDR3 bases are TGTGCCAGCAGCCTCGGGACGCCCTATGGCTACACCTTC.

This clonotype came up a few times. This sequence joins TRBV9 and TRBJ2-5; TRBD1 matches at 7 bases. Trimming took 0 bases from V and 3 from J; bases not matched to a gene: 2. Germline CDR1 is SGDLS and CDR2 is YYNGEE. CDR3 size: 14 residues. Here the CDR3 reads CASSVGQGEETQYF. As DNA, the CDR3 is TGTGCCAGCAGCGTAGGACAGGGAGAAGAGACCCAGTACTTC.

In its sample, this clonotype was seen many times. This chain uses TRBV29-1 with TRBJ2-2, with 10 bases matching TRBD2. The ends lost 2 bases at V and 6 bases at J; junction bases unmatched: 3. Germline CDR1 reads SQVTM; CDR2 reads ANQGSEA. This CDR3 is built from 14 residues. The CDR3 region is CSVESSGGPGELFF. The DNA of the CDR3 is TGCAGCGTTGAATCTAGCGGGGGACCCGGGGAGCTGTTTTTT.

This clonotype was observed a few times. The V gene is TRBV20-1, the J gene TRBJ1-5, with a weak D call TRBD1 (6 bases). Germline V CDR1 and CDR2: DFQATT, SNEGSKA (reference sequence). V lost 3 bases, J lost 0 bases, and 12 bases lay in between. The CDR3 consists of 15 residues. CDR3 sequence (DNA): TGCAGTGCTAGTGTACAGGGTTATAGCAATCAGCCCCAGCATTTT. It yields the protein CSASVQGYSNQPQHF.

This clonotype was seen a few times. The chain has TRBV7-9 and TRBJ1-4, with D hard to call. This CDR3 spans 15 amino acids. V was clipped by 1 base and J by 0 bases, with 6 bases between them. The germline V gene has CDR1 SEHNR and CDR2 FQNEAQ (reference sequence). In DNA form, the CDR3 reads TGTGCCAGCAGCTTAGACGGTCCAACTAATGAAAAACTGTTTTTT. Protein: CASSLDGPTNEKLFF.

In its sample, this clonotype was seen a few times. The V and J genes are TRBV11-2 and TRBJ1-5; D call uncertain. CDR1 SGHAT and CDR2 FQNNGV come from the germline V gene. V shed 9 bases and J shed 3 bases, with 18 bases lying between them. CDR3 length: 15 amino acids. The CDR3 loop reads CARLAGNGDNQPQHF. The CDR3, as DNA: TGTGCCAGATTAGCGGGGAACGGGGACAATCAGCCCCAGCATTTT.

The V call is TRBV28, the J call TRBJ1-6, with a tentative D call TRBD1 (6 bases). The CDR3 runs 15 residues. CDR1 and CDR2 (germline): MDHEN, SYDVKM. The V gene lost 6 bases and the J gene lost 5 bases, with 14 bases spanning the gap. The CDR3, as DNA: TGTGCCAGCAGAGGGACATGGACTAATAATTCACCCCTCCACTTT. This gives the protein CASRGTWTNNSPLHF. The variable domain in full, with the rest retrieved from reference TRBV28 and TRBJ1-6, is DVKVTQSSRYLVKRTGEKVFLECVQDMDHENMFWYRQDPGLGLRLIYFSYDVKMKEKGDIPEGYSVSREKKERFSLILESASTNQTSMYLCASRGTWTNNSPLHFGNGTRLTVT.

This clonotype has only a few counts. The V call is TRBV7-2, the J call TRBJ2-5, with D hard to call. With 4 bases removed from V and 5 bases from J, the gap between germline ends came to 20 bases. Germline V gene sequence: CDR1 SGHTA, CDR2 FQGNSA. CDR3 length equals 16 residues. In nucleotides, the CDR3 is TGTGCCAGCAGCTATTATAAGCCCACCGGGCGGGAGACCCAGTACTTC. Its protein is CASSYYKPTGRETQYF. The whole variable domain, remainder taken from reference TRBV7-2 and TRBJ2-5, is GAGVSQSPSNKVTEKGKDVELRCDPISGHTALYWYRQSLGQGLEFLIYFQGNSAPDKSGLPSDRFSAERTGGSVSTLTIQRTQQEDSAVYLCASSYYKPTGRETQYFGPGTRLLVL.

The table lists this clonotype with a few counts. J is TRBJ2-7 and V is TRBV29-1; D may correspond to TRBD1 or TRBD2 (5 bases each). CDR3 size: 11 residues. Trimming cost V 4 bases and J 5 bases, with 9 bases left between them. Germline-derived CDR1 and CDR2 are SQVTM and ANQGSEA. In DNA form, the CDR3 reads TGCAGCGTTGCGAGGGGAGACGAGCAGTACTTC. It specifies CSVARGDEQYF.

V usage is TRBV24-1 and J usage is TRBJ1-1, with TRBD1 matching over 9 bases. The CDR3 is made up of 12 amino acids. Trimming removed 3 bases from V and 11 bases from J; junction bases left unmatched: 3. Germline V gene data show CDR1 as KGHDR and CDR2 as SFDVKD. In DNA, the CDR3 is TGTGCCACCAGTGATGGGACAGGGAAGGCTTTCTTT. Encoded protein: CATSDGTGKAFF.

CDR3 sequence reads: CASSSRGAIEAFF. The CDR3, as DNA: TGTGCCAGCAGCTCTAGAGGGGCTATCGAAGCTTTCTTT. V gene TRBV6-5 combines with J gene TRBJ1-1; D is perhaps TRBD1 (5 bases). This CDR3 is 13 amino acids long. Germline V gene data show CDR1 as MNHEY and CDR2 as SVGAGI. Trimming stripped 6 bases from V and 8 bases from J, with 16 bases between.

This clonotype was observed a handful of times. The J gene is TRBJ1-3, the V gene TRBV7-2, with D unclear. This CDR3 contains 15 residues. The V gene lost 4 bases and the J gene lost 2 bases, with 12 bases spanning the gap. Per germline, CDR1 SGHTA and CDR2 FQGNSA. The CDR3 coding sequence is TGTGCCAGCAGCTCACGTTCCGGCCCTGGAAACACCATATATTTT. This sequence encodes CASSSRSGPGNTIYF.

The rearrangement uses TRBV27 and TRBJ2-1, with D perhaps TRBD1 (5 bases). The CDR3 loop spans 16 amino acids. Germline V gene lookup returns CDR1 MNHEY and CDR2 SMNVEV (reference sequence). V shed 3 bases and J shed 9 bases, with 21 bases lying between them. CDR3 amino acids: CASSFSAPMGPIEQFF. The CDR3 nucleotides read TGTGCCAGCAGTTTCTCGGCACCAATGGGGCCCATTGAGCAGTTCTTC.

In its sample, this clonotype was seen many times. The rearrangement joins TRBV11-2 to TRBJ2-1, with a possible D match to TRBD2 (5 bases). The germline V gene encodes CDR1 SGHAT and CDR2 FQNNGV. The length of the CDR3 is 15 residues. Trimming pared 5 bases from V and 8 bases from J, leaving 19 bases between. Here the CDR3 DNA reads TGTGCCAGCAGCCGTAGAATACCCCCCGGGGATGAGCAGTTCTTC. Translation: CASSRRIPPGDEQFF.

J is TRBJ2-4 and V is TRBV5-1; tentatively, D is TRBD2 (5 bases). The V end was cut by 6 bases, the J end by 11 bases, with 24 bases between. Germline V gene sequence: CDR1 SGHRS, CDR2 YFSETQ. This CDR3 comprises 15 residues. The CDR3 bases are TGCGCCAGCACCGATCGGGGAGCTGATCCCGGGCTTCAGTACTTC. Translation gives CASTDRGADPGLQYF.

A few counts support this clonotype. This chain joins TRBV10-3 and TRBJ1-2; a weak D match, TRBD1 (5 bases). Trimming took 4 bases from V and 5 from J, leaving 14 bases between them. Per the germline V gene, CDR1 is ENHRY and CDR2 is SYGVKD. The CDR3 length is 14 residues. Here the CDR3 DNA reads TGTGCCATCAGTGGCACAGCCGGGGGATATGGCTACACCTTC. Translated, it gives CAISGTAGGYGYTF.

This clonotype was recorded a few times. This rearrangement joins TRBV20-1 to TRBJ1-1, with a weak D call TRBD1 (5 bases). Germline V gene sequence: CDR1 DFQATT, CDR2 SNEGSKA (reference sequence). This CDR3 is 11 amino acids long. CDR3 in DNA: TGCGGCCTCCTCAGGGAGACTGAAGCTTTCTTT. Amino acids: CGLLRETEAFF.

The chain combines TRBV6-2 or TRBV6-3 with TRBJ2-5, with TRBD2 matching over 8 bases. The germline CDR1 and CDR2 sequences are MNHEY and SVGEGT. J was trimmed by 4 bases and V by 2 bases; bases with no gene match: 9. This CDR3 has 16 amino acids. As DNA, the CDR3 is TGTGCCAGCAGTTACGTCGGACTAGCCCGCGGAGAGACCCAGTACTTC. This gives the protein CASSYVGLARGETQYF.

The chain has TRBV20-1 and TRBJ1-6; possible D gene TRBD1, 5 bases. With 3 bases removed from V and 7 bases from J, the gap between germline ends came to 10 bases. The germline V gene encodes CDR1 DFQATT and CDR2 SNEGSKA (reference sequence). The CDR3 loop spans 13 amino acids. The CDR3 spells CSARSQGNSPLHF. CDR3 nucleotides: TGCAGTGCTAGGAGTCAGGGAAATTCACCCCTCCACTTT.

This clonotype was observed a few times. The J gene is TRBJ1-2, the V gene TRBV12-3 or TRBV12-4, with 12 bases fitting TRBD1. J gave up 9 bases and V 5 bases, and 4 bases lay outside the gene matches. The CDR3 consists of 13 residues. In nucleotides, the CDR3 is TGTGCCAGCAGTCGGGACAGGGGGCCCAGCTACACCTTC. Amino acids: CASSRDRGPSYTF.

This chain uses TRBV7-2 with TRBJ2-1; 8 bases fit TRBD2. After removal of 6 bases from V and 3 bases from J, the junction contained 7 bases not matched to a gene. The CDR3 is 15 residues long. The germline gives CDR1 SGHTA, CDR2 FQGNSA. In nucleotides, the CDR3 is TGTGCCAGCAGGAATCCGGGACTAGGCTACAATGAGCAGTTCTTC. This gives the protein CASRNPGLGYNEQFF.

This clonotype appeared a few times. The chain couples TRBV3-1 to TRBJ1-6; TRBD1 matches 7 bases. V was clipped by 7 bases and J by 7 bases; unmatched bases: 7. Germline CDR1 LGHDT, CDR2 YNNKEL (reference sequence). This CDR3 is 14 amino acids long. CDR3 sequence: CASTRQGGNSPLHF. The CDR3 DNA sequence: TGTGCCAGCACCCGACAGGGAGGGAATTCACCCCTCCACTTT. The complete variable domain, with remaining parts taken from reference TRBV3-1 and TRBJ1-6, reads DTAVSQTPKYLVTQMGNDKSIKCEQNLGHDTMYWYKQDSKKFLKIMFSYNNKELIINETVPNRFSPKSPDKAHLNLHINSLELGDSAVYFCASTRQGGNSPLHFGNGTRLTVT.